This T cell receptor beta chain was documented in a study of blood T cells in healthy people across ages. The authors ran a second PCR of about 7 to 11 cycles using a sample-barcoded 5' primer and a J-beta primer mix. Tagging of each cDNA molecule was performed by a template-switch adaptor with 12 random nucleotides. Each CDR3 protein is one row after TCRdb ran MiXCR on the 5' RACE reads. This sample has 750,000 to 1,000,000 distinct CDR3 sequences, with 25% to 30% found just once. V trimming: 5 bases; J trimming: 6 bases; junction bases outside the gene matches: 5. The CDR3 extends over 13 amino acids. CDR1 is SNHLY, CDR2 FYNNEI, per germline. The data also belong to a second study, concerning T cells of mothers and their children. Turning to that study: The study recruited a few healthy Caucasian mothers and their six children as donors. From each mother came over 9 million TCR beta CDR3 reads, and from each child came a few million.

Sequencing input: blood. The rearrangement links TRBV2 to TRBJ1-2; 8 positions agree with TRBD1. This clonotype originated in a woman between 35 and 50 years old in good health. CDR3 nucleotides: TGTGCCAGCAGTTCGACAGGGGTCCATGGCTACACCTTC. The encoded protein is CASSSTGVHGYTF. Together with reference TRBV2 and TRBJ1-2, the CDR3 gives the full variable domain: EPEVTQTPSHQVTQMGQEVILRCVPISNHLYFYWYRQILGQKVEFLVSFYNNEISEKSEIFDDQFSVERPDGSNFTLKIRSTKLEDSAMYFCASSSTGVHGYTFGSGTRLTVV.